The 15 T cell receptor beta chains given below trace back to one sample, sequenced in a study of blood T cell repertoires in COVID-19. Assay: immunoSEQ multiplex PCR; the TCRdb copy retains only in-frame clones and omits some. The table has some 250,000 clones, approximately 85% seen once; the top ten hold over 10%. The sequencing input was peripheral blood. All receptors come from a woman in her sixties or seventies with active or convalescent COVID-19.

The chain joins TRBV6-2 or TRBV6-3 to TRBJ2-1, with 8 bases lining up with TRBD2. Germline CDR1 MNHEY, CDR2 SVGEGT. This CDR3 has 16 residues. The V gene end was trimmed by 0 bases and the J gene end by 1 base; junction bases not matched to a gene: 2. The CDR3 DNA follows: TGTGCCAGCAGTTACTCGGCGGGGGGTTCCTACAATGAGCAGTTCTTC. This gives the protein CASSYSAGGSYNEQFF.

This clone has just one count. The rearrangement links TRBV7-9 to TRBJ1-1; 7 bases agree with TRBD1. Germline values: CDR1 SEHNR, CDR2 FQNEAQ (reference sequence). V lost 4 bases and J lost 6; bases outside the gene matches: 8. The CDR3 sequence is 14 residues long. CDR3 amino acids: CASSSNLGQAEAFF. The CDR3 DNA reads TGTGCCAGCAGCTCTAATTTAGGACAGGCTGAAGCTTTCTTT.

The V call is TRBV6-1, the J call TRBJ2-1; 10 bases are a match to TRBD2. Unmatched junction bases numbered 5, after V lost 2 bases and J lost 7 bases. Germline V gene data show CDR1 as MNHNS and CDR2 as SASEGT. The CDR3 has 15 residues. The CDR3 reads CASSESGGALNEQFF. The CDR3, as DNA: TGTGCCAGCAGTGAAAGCGGGGGGGCCCTAAATGAGCAGTTCTTC.

This clone was seen just once. The CDR3: CASRQGQGKETQYF. The DNA of the CDR3 is TGTGCCAGCAGACAGGGACAGGGGAAAGAGACCCAGTACTTC. The chain combines TRBV28 with TRBJ2-5, with TRBD1 matching over 10 bases. The CDR3 runs to 14 residues. Looked up from germline, CDR1 is MDHEN and CDR2 is SYDVKM. The ends lost 6 bases at V and 3 bases at J; junction bases unmatched: 4.

The chain joins TRBV6-2 or TRBV6-3 to TRBJ2-7, with unresolved D. Germline lookup yields CDR1 MNHEY and CDR2 SVGEGT. The V end was cut by 4 bases, the J end by 0 bases, with 10 bases between. The CDR3 is 14 amino acids. The CDR3 here is CASSFDSTSYEQYF. The CDR3 DNA follows: TGTGCCAGCAGTTTCGATTCTACCTCCTACGAGCAGTACTTC.

The gene calls are TRBV7-3 and TRBJ2-1, with D perhaps matching TRBD2 (6 bases). Trimming shortened V by 5 bases and J by 7 bases, and 15 bases separated the two germline ends. The CDR3 has 14 amino acids. Germline loops: CDR1 SGHTA, CDR2 FQGTGA. As DNA, the CDR3 is TGTGCCAGCAGCCCGGGAGAGACGGGGAATGAGCAGTTCTTC. Protein sequence: CASSPGETGNEQFF.

This chain joins TRBV28 and TRBJ2-3, with TRBD2 identical over 9 bases. The CDR3 runs to 15 residues. Trimming at V came to 11 bases and at J to 2 bases, leaving 11 bases not matched to a gene. Per the germline V gene, CDR1 is MDHEN and CDR2 is SYDVKM. The CDR3 bases are TGTGCCGGGCAAGCGGGGGGCCCCCCCACAGATACGCAGTATTTT. Translation: CAGQAGGPPTDTQYF.

With respect to this clone: A read error may account for a junction end that differs from germline. The chain carries TRBV7-7 and TRBJ2-1; 8 bases agree with TRBD2. CDR1 is SSHAT, CDR2 FNYEAQ, per germline (reference sequence). The CDR3 has 15 amino acids. CDR3 in DNA: TGTGCTAGCAGCTTCGGAGCGGGGGCGTACAATGAGCAGTTCTTC. The encoded protein is CASSFGAGAYNEQFF. The whole variable domain, remainder taken from reference TRBV7-7 and TRBJ2-1, is GAGVSQSPRYKVTKRGQDVTLRCDPISSHATLYWYQQALGQGPEFLTYFNYEAQPDKSGLPSDRFSAERPEGSISTLTIQRTEQRDSAMYRCASSFGAGAYNEQFFGPGTRLTVL.

In its sample, this clone was seen a few times. V usage is TRBV5-1 and J usage is TRBJ2-7, with D maybe TRBD2 (5 bases). V was cut by 4 bases and J by 3 bases, with 17 bases left in between. The length of the CDR3 is 15 residues. Germline loops: CDR1 SGHRS, CDR2 YFSETQ. CDR3 sequence reads: CASSHEPGSDYEQYF. CDR3 sequence (DNA): TGCGCCAGCAGCCATGAACCGGGATCCGACTACGAGCAGTACTTC.

The chain couples TRBV5-1 to TRBJ1-2, with TRBD1 identical over 8 bases. The CDR3 contains 15 residues. V lost 0 bases to trimming and J lost 4 bases; unmatched junction nucleotides: 5. Per the germline V gene, CDR1 is SGHRS and CDR2 is YFSETQ. CDR3 amino acids: CASSLGGQVTYGYTF. CDR3 DNA sequence: TGCGCCAGCAGCTTGGGGGGACAGGTTACCTATGGCTACACCTTC.

The rearrangement joins TRBV30 to TRBJ1-2, with a weak D call TRBD1 (6 bases). Germline assignment: CDR1 GTSNPN and CDR2 SVGIG (reference sequence). Trimming stripped 3 bases from V and 4 bases from J, with 12 bases between. The CDR3 runs 13 residues. Here the CDR3 DNA reads TGTGCCTGGAGCTCTTGGACAGCCTATGGCTACACCTTC. Protein: CAWSSWTAYGYTF.

This clone was counted only a few times. This sample includes further DNA sequences coding for the same CDR3. This chain joins TRBV14 and TRBJ1-1, with a tentative D call TRBD1 (5 bases). V gave up 1 base and J gave up 0 bases, with 6 bases separating them. Per the germline V gene, CDR1 is SGHDN and CDR2 is FVKESK. The length of the CDR3 is 14 residues. As DNA, the CDR3 is TGTGCCAGCAGCCAAGCAGGGATGAACACTGAAGCTTTCTTT. It is translated as CASSQAGMNTEAFF.

The rearrangement joins TRBV18 to TRBJ2-3, with a possible D match to TRBD1 (6 bases). V lost 3 bases to trimming and J lost 0 bases, with 10 bases between them. The CDR3 contains 15 residues. CDR1 is KGHSH, CDR2 LQKENI, per germline. CDR3 region: CASSPGRGSTDTQYF. In nucleotides, the CDR3 is TGTGCCAGCTCACCCGGCAGGGGTAGCACAGATACGCAGTATTTT.

This sequence joins TRBV6-5 and TRBJ1-6; 7 bases are shared with TRBD1. Germline CDR1 is MNHEY and CDR2 is SVGAGI. The trim removed 2 bases at V and 3 bases at J, leaving 4 bases unmatched. This CDR3 region has 16 residues. CDR3 residues: CASSYIPGGYNSPLHF. The CDR3 DNA sequence: TGTGCCAGCAGTTACATCCCAGGGGGCTATAATTCACCCCTCCACTTT.

The rearrangement uses TRBV7-2 and TRBJ2-7; 11 bases map to TRBD2. The germline gives CDR1 SGHTA, CDR2 FQGNSA. Losses at the gene ends were 1 base for V and 2 bases for J; bases not matched to a gene: 4. CDR3 length: 16 residues. CDR3 loop: CASSLELAGAAYEQYF. The CDR3 coding sequence is TGTGCCAGCAGCTTAGAACTAGCGGGGGCCGCCTACGAGCAGTACTTC. Together with reference TRBV7-2 and TRBJ2-7, the CDR3 gives the full variable domain: GAGVSQSPSNKVTEKGKDVELRCDPISGHTALYWYRQSLGQGLEFLIYFQGNSAPDKSGLPSDRFSAERTGGSVSTLTIQRTQQEDSAVYLCASSLELAGAAYEQYFGPGTRLTVT.